Listed below are T cell receptor beta chains from one sample, sequenced in a study of T cells after yellow fever vaccination. TCRdb reprocessed the 5' RACE reads via MiXCR and lists one record per CDR3 protein. The profile shows 450,000 to 650,000 distinct CDR3 sequences, 20% to 25% of them singletons. The material sequenced was PBMCs, taken 21 days after the first yellow fever vaccination. The receptors were sampled from a man younger than 35 who received the YFV17D yellow fever vaccine. CDR3s include the opening cysteine and the closing phenylalanine or tryptophan. The D gene is left open where the match is weak. The size entry is marked missing in some rows and otherwise reads once, few, many or a size class.

.	TRBJ1-5	many	TRBV20-1	TGCAGTTCGGGGGACCCTAGCAATCAGCCCCAGCATTTT	CSSGDPSNQPQHF
.	TRBJ1-1	.	TRBV20-1	TGCAGTGCTAGAGTGACCGGGGTCACTGAAGCTTTCTTT	CSARVTGVTEAFF
.	TRBJ2-1	.	TRBV9	TGTGCCAGCAGCCTAGGACGGACCAACAATGAGCAGTTCTTC	CASSLGRTNNEQFF
.	TRBJ2-3	once	TRBV4-1	TGCGCCAGCAGCCAAGGGGTAACAGCCTTAGATACGCAGTATTTT	CASSQGVTALDTQYF
.	TRBJ2-2	.	TRBV27	TGTGCCAGCAGTTTATTTGGGTTAGGGTCTTACAGCGGGGAGCTGTTTTTT	CASSLFGLGSYSGELFF
.	TRBJ2-1	.	TRBV10-3	TGTGCCATCAGTGAGGCAGGGGGGGAGCAGTTCTTC	CAISEAGGEQFF
.	TRBJ2-2	.	TRBV10-3	TGTGCCATCAGTGGGCAGGGGACCGGGGAGCTGTTTTTT	CAISGQGTGELFF
.	TRBJ2-1	.	TRBV6-2/TRBV6-3	TGTGCCAGCAGTCAGAGTACGTACAATGAGCAGTTCTTC	CASSQSTYNEQFF
.	TRBJ2-2	.	TRBV6-5	TGTGCCAGCAGTTTCGGGGGTATATACGGGGAGCTGTTTTTT	CASSFGGIYGELFF
.	TRBJ2-1	.	TRBV6-2/TRBV6-3	TGTGCCAGCAGTGTCCTCCCGGGACCGACCAATGAGCAGTTCTTC	CASSVLPGPTNEQFF
.	TRBJ2-3	.	TRBV15	TGTGCCACCAGCAGAGATCGGGGGACTTCCCTTCCAGATACGCAGTATTTT	CATSRDRGTSLPDTQYF
.	TRBJ2-1	few	TRBV6-2/TRBV6-3	TGTGCCAGCAGTCAGGGCCCGAGCTCCTACAATGAGCAGTTCTTC	CASSQGPSSYNEQFF
TRBD2	TRBJ2-1	few	TRBV18	TGTGCCAGCTCACCAGTGCAGGGAGGGGACTCCTACAATGAGCAGTTCTTC	CASSPVQGGDSYNEQFF
.	TRBJ2-5	few	TRBV29-1	TGCAGCGTTGAACTCCCCTTAGCCAAGACCCAGTACTTC	CSVELPLAKTQYF
.	TRBJ2-2	few	TRBV12-3/TRBV12-4	TGTGCCAGCACCTACCGCTGGGGGGACACCGGGGAGCTGTTTTTT	CASTYRWGDTGELFF
TRBD2	TRBJ2-3	.	TRBV6-2/TRBV6-3	TGTGCCAGCGGAAGAGCGGGGGGACGAGATACAGATACGCAGTATTTT	CASGRAGGRDTDTQYF
.	TRBJ2-4	.	TRBV5-6	TGTGCCAGCAGCTTGGGGCTGGAAAACATTCAGTACTTC	CASSLGLENIQYF
.	TRBJ1-5	.	TRBV6-5	TGTGCCAGCAGTTACATGGCAGGACAGCCCCAGCATTTT	CASSYMAGQPQHF